This passage covers 3 T cell receptor beta chains from one sample sequenced in a study of STAT5B mutations in CD4+ large granular lymphocyte leukemia. Profiling relied on immunoSEQ multiplex PCR, and the TCRdb table lists in-frame clones only, not all of them. The sample shows some 6,000 clones, 77% of them seen only once. Source material: PBMCs. All receptors derive from a man of 80 years or more with CD4+ T-cell large granular lymphocyte leukemia.

The chain is built from TRBV7-9 and TRBJ1-5; weak D call: TRBD1 (5 bases). V lost 3 bases to trimming and J lost 7 bases, with 13 bases between them. Looked up from germline, CDR1 is SEHNR and CDR2 is FQNEAQ (reference sequence). This CDR3 spans 14 amino acids. The CDR3 DNA reads TGTGCCAGCAGCTTTGGCAGAGGGGACCAGCCCCAGCATTTT. Its protein is CASSFGRGDQPQHF.

This chain uses TRBV7-9 with TRBJ1-5; D perhaps matches TRBD1 (5 bases). This CDR3 contains 15 residues. CDR1 SEHNR and CDR2 FQNEAQ come from the germline V gene (reference sequence). V lost 5 bases and J lost 3, with 14 bases in between. CDR3 protein: CASSASWGFNQPQHF. CDR3 in DNA: TGTGCCAGCAGCGCATCTTGGGGGTTCAATCAGCCCCAGCATTTT.

This clone was found once. V usage is TRBV30 and J usage is TRBJ2-3, with D possibly TRBD2 on 6 matching bases. Germline V lookup: CDR1 GTSNPN, CDR2 SVGIG (reference sequence). V lost 0 bases and J 1 base, leaving 17 bases between the germline ends. The CDR3 consists of 17 residues. This chain's CDR3 is CAWSVGRDLFGTDTQYF. The CDR3 coding sequence is TGTGCCTGGAGTGTAGGGCGGGACCTATTCGGCACAGATACGCAGTATTTT. Variable domain in full (rest from reference TRBV30 and TRBJ2-3): SQTIHQWPATLVQPVGSPLSLECTVEGTSNPNLYWYRQAAGRGLQLLFYSVGIGQISSEVPQNLSASRPQDRQFILSSKKLLLSDSGFYLCAWSVGRDLFGTDTQYFGPGTRLTVL.